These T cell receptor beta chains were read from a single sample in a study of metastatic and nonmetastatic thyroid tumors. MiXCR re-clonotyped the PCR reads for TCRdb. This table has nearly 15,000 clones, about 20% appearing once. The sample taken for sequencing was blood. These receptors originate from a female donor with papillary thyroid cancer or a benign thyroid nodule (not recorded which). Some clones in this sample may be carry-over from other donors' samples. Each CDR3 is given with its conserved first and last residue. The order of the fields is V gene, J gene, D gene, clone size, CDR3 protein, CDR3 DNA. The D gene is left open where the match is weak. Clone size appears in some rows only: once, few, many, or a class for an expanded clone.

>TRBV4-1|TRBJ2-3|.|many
CASSHPIRTDTQYF
TGCGCCAGCAGCCATCCCATCCGCACAGATACGCAGTATTTT
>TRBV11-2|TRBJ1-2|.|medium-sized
CASSLGTEYGYTF
TGTGCCAGCAGCTTAGGGACGGAATATGGCTACACCTTC
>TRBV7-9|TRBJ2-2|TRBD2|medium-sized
CASSFGGSETGELFF
TGTGCCAGCAGCTTTGGCGGGAGTGAAACCGGGGAGCTGTTTTTT
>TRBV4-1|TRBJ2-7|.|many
CASSQALVADNPYEQYF
TGCGCCAGCAGCCAAGCTTTAGTAGCTGATAACCCCTACGAGCAGTACTTC
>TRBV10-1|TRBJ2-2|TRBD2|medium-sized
CASSDPGLAANTGELFF
TGCGCCAGCAGTGACCCGGGACTAGCTGCGAACACCGGGGAGCTGTTTTTT
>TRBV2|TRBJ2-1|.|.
CAITRGQGTNEQFF
TGTGCCATCACCCGAGGACAAGGAACCAATGAGCAGTTCTTC
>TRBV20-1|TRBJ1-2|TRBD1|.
CSARGGQANYGYTF
TGCAGTGCTAGAGGAGGACAGGCTAACTATGGCTACACCTTC
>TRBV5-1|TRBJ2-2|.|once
CASNPLGTDTGELFF
TGCGCCAGCAATCCACTCGGGACGGACACCGGGGAGCTGTTTTTT
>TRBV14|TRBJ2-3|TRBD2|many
CASSPSGRGFFEKADTQYF
TGTGCCAGCAGCCCTAGCGGGAGGGGTTTCTTTGAGAAGGCAGATACGCAGTATTTT
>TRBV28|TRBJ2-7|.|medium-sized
CASSSRRGTLDEQYF
TGTGCCAGCAGTTCCCGCCGCGGGACACTCGACGAGCAGTACTTC
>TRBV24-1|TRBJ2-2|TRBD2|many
CATSDFSAAGGIGELFF
TGTGCCACCAGTGATTTTTCGGCAGCGGGAGGTATCGGGGAGCTGTTTTTT
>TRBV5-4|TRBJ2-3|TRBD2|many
CASSLDLAGGTDTQYF
TGTGCCAGCAGCTTGGACCTAGCGGGAGGTACAGATACGCAGTATTTT
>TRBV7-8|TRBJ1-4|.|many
CASSNLRAGHEKLFF
TGTGCCAGCAGCAATCTCAGGGCGGGTCATGAAAAACTGTTTTTT
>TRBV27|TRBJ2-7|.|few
CASPDAEQYF
TGTGCCAGCCCGGATGCCGAGCAGTACTTC
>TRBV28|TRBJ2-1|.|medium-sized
CASSSPAGNEQFF
TGTGCCAGCAGTTCGCCAGCGGGCAATGAGCAGTTCTTC
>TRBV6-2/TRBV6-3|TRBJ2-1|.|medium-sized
CASTEGEDYEQFF
TGTGCCAGTACCGAGGGGGAGGACTATGAGCAGTTCTTC
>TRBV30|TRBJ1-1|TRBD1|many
CAWDGQVNTEAFF
TGTGCCTGGGACGGACAGGTGAACACTGAAGCTTTCTTT
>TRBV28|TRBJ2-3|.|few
CASSPPLTDTQYF
TGTGCCAGCAGTCCCCCCCTCACAGATACGCAGTATTTT
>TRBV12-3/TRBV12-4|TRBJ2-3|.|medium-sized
CASTNRGSRADTQYF
TGTGCCAGCACCAACAGAGGGAGTCGGGCAGATACGCAGTATTTT
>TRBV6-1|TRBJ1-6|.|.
CASSENRESSPLHF
TGTGCCAGCAGTGAAAACAGGGAAAGTTCACCCCTCCACTTT
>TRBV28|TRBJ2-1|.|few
CASSTLEGTYNEQFF
TGTGCCAGCAGTACACTAGAGGGTACTTACAATGAGCAGTTCTTC
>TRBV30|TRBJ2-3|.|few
CAWSSRDSFTDTQYF
TGTGCCTGGAGTAGTCGGGACTCCTTTACAGATACGCAGTATTTT
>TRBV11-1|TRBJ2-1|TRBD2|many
CASSPLEAGANNEQFF
TGTGCCAGCAGTCCCCTCGAGGCGGGAGCGAACAATGAGCAGTTCTTC
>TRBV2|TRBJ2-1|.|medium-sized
CASSEESYNEQFF
TGTGCCAGCAGTGAGGAATCCTACAATGAGCAGTTCTTC
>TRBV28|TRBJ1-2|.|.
CASSPPPQGWAYGYTF
TGTGCCAGCAGTCCACCCCCCCAGGGTTGGGCCTATGGCTACACCTTC
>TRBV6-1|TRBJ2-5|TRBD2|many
CASTLNVAGGQETQYF
TGTGCCAGCACCCTCAACGTAGCGGGAGGTCAAGAGACCCAGTACTTC
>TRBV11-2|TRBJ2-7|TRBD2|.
CASSLSGSRYEQYF
TGTGCCAGCAGCTTAAGCGGGAGTCGCTACGAGCAGTACTTC
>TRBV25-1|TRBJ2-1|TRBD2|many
CASSPTVPGLAGVRYNEQFF
TGTGCCAGCAGTCCAACGGTCCCGGGACTAGCGGGAGTACGCTACAATGAGCAGTTCTTC
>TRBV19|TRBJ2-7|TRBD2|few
CASSPGGGGLFVPNYEQYF
TGTGCCAGTAGTCCCGGGGGGGGTGGTTTATTCGTTCCGAACTACGAGCAGTACTTC
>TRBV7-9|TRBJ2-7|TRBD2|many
CASSLLAAPSYEQYF
TGTGCCAGCAGCTTACTAGCGGCCCCTTCCTACGAGCAGTACTTC
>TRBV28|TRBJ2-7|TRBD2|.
CASSFRTSGSKKQYF
TGTGCCAGCAGTTTCCGGACTAGCGGGAGCAAAAAGCAGTACTTC
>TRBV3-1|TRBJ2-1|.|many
CASRQGGGEQFF
TGTGCCAGCAGACAAGGGGGTGGTGAGCAGTTCTTC